Listed here is a single TCR beta chain. The antigen remains undetermined. This entry comes from a study of shared clonotypes between healthy human individuals. Overall study results and limits: Clonotype sharing across donors was expected to vary with sequencing depth. The sole specimen, blood, was sampled, and tissue repertoires likely differ.

CD45RO-negative CD8 cells positively selected for CCR7 made up the naive population, which excluded terminally differentiated effector memory CD45RA+ cells. Healthy HIV-negative adults without recent acute infections or vaccinations served as donors. All donors were Caucasian adults living in Nashville, Tennessee. CDR3 length equals 13 residues. From germline, CDR1 is SGHDN and CDR2 FVKESK. V was cut by 6 bases and J by 6 bases, with 14 bases left in between. The data were produced by immunoSEQ multiplex PCR, yet TCRdb's version contains in-frame clones alone and is incomplete. This sample has around 2,100,000 clones, with about 95% found just once.

V is TRBV14 and J is TRBJ1-1; D perhaps matches TRBD1 (6 bases). The receptor was isolated from a man aged 18 to 35 in good health. Sequenced input: naive CD8+ T cells sorted from blood. In nucleotides, the CDR3 is TGTGCCAGCAGGCCGAGGGGGTTACCTGAAGCTTTCTTT. This gives the protein CASRPRGLPEAFF.